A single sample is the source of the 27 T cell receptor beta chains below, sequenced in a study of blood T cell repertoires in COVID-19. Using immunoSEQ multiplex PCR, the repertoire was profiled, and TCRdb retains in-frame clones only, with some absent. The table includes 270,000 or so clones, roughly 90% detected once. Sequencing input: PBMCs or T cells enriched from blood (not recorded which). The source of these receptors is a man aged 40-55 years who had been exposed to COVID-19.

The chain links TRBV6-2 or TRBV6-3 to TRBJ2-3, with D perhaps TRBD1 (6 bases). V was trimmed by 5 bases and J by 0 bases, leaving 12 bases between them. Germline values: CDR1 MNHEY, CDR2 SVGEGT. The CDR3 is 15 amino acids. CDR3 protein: CASSPARGSTDTQYF. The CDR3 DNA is TGTGCCAGCAGTCCCGCAAGGGGGAGCACAGATACGCAGTATTTT.

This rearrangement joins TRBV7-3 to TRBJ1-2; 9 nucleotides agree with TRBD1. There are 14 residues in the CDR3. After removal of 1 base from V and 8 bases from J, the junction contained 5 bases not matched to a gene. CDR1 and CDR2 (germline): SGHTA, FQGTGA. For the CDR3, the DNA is TGTGCCAGCAGCTTAAAGGGGGACAGGGCAGGCTACACCTTC. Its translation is CASSLKGDRAGYTF.

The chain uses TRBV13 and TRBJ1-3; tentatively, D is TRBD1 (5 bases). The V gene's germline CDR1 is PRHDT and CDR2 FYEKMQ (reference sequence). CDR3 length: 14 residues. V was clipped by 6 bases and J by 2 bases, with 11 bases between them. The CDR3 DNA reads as TGTGCCAGCAGTTTTACAGGACCTGGAAACACCATATATTTT. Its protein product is CASSFTGPGNTIYF.

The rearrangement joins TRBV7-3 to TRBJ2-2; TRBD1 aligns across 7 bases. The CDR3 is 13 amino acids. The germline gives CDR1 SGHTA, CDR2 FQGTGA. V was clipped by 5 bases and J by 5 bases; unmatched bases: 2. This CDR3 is CASSPRGTGELFF. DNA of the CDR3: TGTGCCAGCAGCCCCAGGGGGACCGGGGAGCTGTTTTTT.

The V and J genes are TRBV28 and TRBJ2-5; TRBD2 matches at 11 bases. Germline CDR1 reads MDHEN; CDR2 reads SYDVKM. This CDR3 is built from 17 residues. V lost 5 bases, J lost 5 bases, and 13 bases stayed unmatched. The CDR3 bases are TGTGCCAGCAGTCAACTGGGGGGACTAGCGGACTCTGAGACCCAGTACTTC. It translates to CASSQLGGLADSETQYF.

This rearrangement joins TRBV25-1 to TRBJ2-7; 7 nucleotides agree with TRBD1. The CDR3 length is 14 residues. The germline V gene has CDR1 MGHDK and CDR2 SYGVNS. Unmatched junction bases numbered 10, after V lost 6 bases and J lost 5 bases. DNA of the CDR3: TGTGCCAGCAGGGAACAGGGGTTTACCAACGAGCAGTACTTC. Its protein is CASREQGFTNEQYF.

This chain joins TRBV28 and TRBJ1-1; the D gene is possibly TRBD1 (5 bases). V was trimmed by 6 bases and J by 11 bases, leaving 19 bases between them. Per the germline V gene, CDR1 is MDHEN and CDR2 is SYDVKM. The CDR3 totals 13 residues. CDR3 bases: TGTGCCAGCAGATACAGGCCAAAGTCCCGGGCTTTCTTT. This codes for CASRYRPKSRAFF.

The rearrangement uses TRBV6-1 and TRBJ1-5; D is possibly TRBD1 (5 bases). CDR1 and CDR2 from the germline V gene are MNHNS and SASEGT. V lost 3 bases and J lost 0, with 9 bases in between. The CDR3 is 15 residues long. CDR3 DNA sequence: TGTGCCAGCAGTGACGCGACAGATAGCAATCAGCCCCAGCATTTT. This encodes CASSDATDSNQPQHF.

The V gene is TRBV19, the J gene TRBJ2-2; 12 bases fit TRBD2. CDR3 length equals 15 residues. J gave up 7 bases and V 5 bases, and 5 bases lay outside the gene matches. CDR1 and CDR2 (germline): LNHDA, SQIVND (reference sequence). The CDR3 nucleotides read TGTGCCAGTAGTGAGACTAGCGGGAGTGTCGGGGAGCTGTTTTTT. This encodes CASSETSGSVGELFF. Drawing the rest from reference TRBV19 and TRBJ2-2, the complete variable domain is DGGITQSPKYLFRKEGQNVTLSCEQNLNHDAMYWYRQDPGQGLRLIYYSQIVNDFQKGDIAEGYSVSREKKESFPLTVTSAQKNPTAFYLCASSETSGSVGELFFGEGSRLTVL.

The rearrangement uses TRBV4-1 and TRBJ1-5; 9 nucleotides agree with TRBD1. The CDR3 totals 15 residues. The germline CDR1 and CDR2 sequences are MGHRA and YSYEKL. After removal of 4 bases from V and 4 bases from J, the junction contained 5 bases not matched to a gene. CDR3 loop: CASSPGQGRNQPQHF. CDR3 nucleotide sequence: TGCGCCAGCAGCCCAGGACAGGGGCGAAATCAGCCCCAGCATTTT.

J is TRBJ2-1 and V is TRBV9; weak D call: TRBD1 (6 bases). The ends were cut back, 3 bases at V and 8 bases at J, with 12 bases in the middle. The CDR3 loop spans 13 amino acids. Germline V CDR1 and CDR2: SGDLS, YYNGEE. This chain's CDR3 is CASSAYREHEQFF. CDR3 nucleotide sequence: TGTGCCAGCAGCGCCTACAGGGAACATGAGCAGTTCTTC.

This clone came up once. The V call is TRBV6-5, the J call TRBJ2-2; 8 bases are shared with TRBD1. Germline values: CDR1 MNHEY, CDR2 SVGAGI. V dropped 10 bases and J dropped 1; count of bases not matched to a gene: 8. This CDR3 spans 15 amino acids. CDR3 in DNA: TGTGCCAACGCACAGGGGGTGGGGAACACCGGGGAGCTGTTTTTT. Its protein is CANAQGVGNTGELFF.

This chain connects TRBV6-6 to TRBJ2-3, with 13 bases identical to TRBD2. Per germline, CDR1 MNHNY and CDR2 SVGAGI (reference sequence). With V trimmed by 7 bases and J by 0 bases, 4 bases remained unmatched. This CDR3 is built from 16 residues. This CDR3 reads CASIGTSGASTDTQYF. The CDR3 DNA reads TGTGCCAGCATAGGGACTAGCGGGGCTAGCACAGATACGCAGTATTTT.

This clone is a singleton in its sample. The CDR3 protein is CASGQGNTGELFF. In DNA form, the CDR3 reads TGTGCCAGTGGACAGGGGAACACCGGGGAGCTGTTTTTT. The chain employs TRBV6-5 and TRBJ2-2, with 8 bases lining up with TRBD1. V shed 9 bases, J shed 1 base, and the junction held 1 base outside the gene matches. The CDR3 length is 13 residues. Germline-derived CDR1 and CDR2 are MNHEY and SVGAGI.

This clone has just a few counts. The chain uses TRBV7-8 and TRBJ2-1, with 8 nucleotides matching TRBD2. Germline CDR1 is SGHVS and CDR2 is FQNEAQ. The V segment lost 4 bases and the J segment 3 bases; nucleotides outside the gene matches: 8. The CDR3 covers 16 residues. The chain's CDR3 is CASSSPGGEHYNEQFF. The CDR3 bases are TGTGCCAGCAGCTCCCCCGGGGGGGAACACTACAATGAGCAGTTCTTC.

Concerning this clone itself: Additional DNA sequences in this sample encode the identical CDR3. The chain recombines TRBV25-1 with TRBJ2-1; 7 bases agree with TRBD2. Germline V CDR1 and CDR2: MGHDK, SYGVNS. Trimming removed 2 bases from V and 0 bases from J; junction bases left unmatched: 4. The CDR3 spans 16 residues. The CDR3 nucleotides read TGTGCCAGCAGTGAACTGGGCGGGAGCTCCTACAATGAGCAGTTCTTC. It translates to CASSELGGSSYNEQFF.

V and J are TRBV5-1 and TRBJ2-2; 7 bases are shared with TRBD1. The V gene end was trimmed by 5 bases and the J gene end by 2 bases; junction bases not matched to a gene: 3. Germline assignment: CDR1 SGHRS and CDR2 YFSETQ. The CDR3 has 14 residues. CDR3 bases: TGCGCCAGCAGTCGGACAGGAAACACCGGGGAGCTGTTTTTT. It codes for CASSRTGNTGELFF.

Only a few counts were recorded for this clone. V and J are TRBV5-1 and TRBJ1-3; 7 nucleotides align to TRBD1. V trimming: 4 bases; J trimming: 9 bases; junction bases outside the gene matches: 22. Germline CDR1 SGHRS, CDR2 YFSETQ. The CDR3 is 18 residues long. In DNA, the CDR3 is TGCGCCAGCAGCCTGGGACAGCACCACTCCACTCTGGGTGGCACCATATATTTT. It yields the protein CASSLGQHHSTLGGTIYF.

CDR3 protein: CSVWDSYGYTF. The CDR3 DNA reads as TGCAGCGTCTGGGACAGTTATGGCTACACCTTC. The chain employs TRBV29-1 and TRBJ1-2; TRBD1 matches at 7 bases. J lost 5 bases, V lost 6 bases, and 3 bases had no gene match. This CDR3 spans 11 amino acids. CDR1 is SQVTM, CDR2 ANQGSEA, per germline.

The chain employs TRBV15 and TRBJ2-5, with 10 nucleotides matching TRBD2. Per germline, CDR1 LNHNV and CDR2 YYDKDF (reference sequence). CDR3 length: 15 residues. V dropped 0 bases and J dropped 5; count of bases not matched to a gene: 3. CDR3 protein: CATSRDLGLAETQYF. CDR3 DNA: TGTGCCACCAGCAGAGATCTGGGACTAGCGGAGACCCAGTACTTC.

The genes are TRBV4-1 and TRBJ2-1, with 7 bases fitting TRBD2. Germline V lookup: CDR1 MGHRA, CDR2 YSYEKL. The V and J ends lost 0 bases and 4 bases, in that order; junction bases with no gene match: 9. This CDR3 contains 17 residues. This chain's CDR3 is CASSQEMGGGEYNEQFF. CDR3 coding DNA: TGCGCCAGCAGCCAAGAAATGGGGGGAGGGGAATACAATGAGCAGTTCTTC.

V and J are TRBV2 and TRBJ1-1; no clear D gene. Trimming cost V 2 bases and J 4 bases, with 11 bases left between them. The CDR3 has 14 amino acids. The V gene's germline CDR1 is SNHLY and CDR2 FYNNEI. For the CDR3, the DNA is TGTGCCAGCAGTGAATTATACAGTGGCACTGAAGCTTTCTTT. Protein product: CASSELYSGTEAFF.

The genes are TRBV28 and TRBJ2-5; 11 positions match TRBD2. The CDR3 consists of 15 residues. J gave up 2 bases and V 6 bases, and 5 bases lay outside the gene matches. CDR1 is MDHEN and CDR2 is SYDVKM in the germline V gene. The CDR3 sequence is CASRRLAGSQETQYF. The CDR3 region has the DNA TGTGCCAGCAGGCGACTAGCGGGATCACAAGAGACCCAGTACTTC. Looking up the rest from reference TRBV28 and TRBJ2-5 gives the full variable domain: DVKVTQSSRYLVKRTGEKVFLECVQDMDHENMFWYRQDPGLGLRLIYFSYDVKMKEKGDIPEGYSVSREKKERFSLILESASTNQTSMYLCASRRLAGSQETQYFGPGTRLLVL.

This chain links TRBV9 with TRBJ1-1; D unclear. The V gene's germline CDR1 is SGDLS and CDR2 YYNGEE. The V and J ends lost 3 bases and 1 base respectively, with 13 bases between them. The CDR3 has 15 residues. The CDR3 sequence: CASSGLEGWNTEAFF. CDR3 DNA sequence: TGTGCCAGCAGCGGGCTGGAGGGTTGGAACACTGAAGCTTTCTTT.

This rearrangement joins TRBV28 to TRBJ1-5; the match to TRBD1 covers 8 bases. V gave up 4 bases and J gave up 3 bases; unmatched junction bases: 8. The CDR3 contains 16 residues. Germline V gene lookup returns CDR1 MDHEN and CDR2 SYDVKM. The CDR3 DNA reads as TGTGCCAGCAGTTCGACAGGGGTCTTTTCCAATCAGCCCCAGCATTTT. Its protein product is CASSSTGVFSNQPQHF.

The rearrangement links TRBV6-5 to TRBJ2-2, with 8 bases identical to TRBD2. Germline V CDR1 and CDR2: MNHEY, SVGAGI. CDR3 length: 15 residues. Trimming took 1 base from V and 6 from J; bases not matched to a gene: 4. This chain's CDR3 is CASSYLAGIAGELFF. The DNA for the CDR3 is TGTGCCAGCAGTTACTTAGCGGGAATAGCCGGGGAGCTGTTTTTT.

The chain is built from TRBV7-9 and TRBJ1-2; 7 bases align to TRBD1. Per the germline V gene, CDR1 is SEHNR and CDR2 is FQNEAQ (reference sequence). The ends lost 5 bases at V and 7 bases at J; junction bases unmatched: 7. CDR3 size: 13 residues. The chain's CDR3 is CASSRDREFGYTF. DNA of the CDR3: TGTGCCAGCAGCAGAGACAGGGAGTTTGGCTACACCTTC.